Listed below are T cell receptor beta chains from one sample, sequenced in a study of blood T cell repertoires in COVID-19. Measured with immunoSEQ multiplex PCR; TCRdb has only the in-frame clones, and not every one. This table holds about 110,000 clones, 65% to 85% found once. The sample was peripheral blood. Every receptor here comes from a woman aged 70 to 79 with acute or convalescent COVID-19. CDR3s include the opening cysteine and the closing phenylalanine or tryptophan. Each record gives: J gene, D gene, V gene, clone size, CDR3 DNA, CDR3 protein. D genes are given only for firm matches. Size tells how often a clone was seen (once, few, many) or the class of an expanded clone, and some rows leave it out.

TRBJ2-7 NA TRBV19 NA TGTGCCAGTAGTAGGGAGAGGGGGTCCGAGCAGTACTTC CASSRERGSEQYF
TRBJ1-6 NA TRBV5-1 NA TGCGCCAGCAGCTTGGACGGGACATTTATTTCACCCCTCCACTTT CASSLDGTFISPLHF
TRBJ1-6 TRBD1 TRBV19 NA TGTGCCGGTTCCCGGGACAGATCTTCACCCCTCCACTTT CAGSRDRSSPLHF
TRBJ1-3 NA TRBV9 NA TGTGCCAGCAGCGTAACCTGGGGGGGAAACTCTGGAAACACCATATATTTT CASSVTWGGNSGNTIYF
TRBJ2-3 TRBD2 TRBV11-2 NA TGTGCCAGCAGCTTCCTGGGGGGGGAGGGGACAGATACGCAGTATTTT CASSFLGGEGTDTQYF
TRBJ2-7 TRBD2 TRBV12-3/TRBV12-4 NA TGTGCCAGCAGTTCGGGACTAGCGAGCGAGCAGTACTTC CASSSGLASEQYF
TRBJ1-5 NA TRBV24-1 once TGTGCCACCAGTGTGCAGTATAGCAATCAGCCCCAGCATTTT CATSVQYSNQPQHF
TRBJ1-2 NA TRBV28 NA TGTGCCAGCAGATCCCGAGGCGGGGGGTTCTATGGCTACACCTTC CASRSRGGGFYGYTF
TRBJ1-2 NA TRBV6-5 NA TGTGCCAGCAGTTCAGACGTTGTGCGGGGCTACACCTTC CASSSDVVRGYTF
TRBJ2-5 TRBD2 TRBV3-1/TRBV3-2 NA TGTGCCAGCAGCCGAGCGGGGGGACCACGGGCCCAGTACTTC CASSRAGGPRAQYF
TRBJ2-7 TRBD2 TRBV6-2/TRBV6-3 NA TGTGCCAGCAGCCTAGGACTAGCGGGGACCGAGCAGTACTTC CASSLGLAGTEQYF
TRBJ1-5 TRBD1 TRBV7-2 NA TGTGCCAGCAGCTCTGGGGACAGAAGCAATCAGCCCCAGCATTTT CASSSGDRSNQPQHF
TRBJ1-1 TRBD1 TRBV2 NA TGTGCCAGCAGTGAATTGGGACAGGGGAAAGCTTTCTTT CASSELGQGKAFF
TRBJ1-1 TRBD1 TRBV7-9 NA TGTGCCAGCAGCGGGACAGGCCCGAGGGGTGAAGCTTTCTTT CASSGTGPRGEAFF